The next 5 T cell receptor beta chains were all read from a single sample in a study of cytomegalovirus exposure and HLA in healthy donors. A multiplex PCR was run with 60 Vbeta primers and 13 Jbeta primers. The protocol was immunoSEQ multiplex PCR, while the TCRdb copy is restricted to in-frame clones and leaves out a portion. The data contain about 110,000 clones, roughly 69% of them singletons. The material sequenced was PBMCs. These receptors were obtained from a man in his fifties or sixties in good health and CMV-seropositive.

The CDR3: CASNTGQGYGYTF. The CDR3 DNA reads as TGTGCCAGCAATACGGGACAGGGATATGGCTACACCTTC. The genes are TRBV2 and TRBJ1-2, with 9 bases lining up with TRBD1. This CDR3 has 13 amino acids. In germline, CDR1 is SNHLY, CDR2 FYNNEI. J was trimmed by 5 bases and V by 7 bases; bases with no gene match: 5. The variable domain in full, completed from reference TRBV2 and TRBJ1-2, reads EPEVTQTPSHQVTQMGQEVILRCVPISNHLYFYWYRQILGQKVEFLVSFYNNEISEKSEIFDDQFSVERPDGSNFTLKIRSTKLEDSAMYFCASNTGQGYGYTFGSGTRLTVV.

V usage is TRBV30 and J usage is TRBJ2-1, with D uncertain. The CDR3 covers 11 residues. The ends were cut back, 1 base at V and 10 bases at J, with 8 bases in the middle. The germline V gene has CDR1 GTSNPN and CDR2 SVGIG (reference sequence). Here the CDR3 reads CAWSAELEQFF. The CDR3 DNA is TGTGCCTGGAGTGCCGAGTTGGAGCAGTTCTTC.

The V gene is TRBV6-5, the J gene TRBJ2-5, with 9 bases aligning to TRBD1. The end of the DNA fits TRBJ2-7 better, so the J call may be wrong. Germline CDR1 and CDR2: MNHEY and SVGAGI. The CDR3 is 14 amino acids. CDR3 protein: CASKPGTGSYEQYF. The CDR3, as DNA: TGTGCCAGCAAACCAGGGACAGGGTCCTACGAGCAGTACTTC.

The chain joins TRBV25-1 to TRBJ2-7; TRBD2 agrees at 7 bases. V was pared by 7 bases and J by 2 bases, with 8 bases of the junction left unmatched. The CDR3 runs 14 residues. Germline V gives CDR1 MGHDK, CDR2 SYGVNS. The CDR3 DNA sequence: TGTGCCAGCACCCAAGCGGGATCTCCCTACGAGCAGTACTTC. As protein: CASTQAGSPYEQYF.

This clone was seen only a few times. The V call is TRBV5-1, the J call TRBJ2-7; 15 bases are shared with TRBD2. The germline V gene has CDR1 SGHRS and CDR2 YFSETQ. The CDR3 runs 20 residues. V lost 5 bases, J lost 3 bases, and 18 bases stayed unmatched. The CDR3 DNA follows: TGCGCCAGCAGACCCTTCCTCCGGACTAGCGGGAGGGCCGGGTTCTACGAGCAGTACTTC. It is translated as CASRPFLRTSGRAGFYEQYF.